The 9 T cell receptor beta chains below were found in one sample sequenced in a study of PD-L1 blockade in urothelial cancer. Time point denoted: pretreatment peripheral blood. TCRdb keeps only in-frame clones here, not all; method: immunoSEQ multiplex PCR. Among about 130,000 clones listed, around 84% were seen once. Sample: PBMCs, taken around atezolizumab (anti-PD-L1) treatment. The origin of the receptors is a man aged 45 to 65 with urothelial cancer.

The CDR3 region is CASSDTRQASYEQYF. CDR3 sequence (DNA): TGCGCCAGCAGTGACACAAGGCAGGCCTCGTACGAGCAGTACTTC. The chain carries TRBV23-1 and TRBJ2-7; D gene ambiguous. TRBV23-1 is an ORF for which the function is uncertain. CDR3 length: 15 residues. The V gene lost 5 bases and the J gene lost 4 bases, with 18 bases spanning the gap.

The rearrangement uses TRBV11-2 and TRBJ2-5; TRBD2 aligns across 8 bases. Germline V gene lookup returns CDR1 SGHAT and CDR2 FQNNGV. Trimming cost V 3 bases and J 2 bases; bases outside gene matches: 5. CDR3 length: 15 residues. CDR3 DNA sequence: TGTGCCAGCAGCTTCCGTCCGGGAGGGCAAGAGACCCAGTACTTC. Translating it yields CASSFRPGGQETQYF.

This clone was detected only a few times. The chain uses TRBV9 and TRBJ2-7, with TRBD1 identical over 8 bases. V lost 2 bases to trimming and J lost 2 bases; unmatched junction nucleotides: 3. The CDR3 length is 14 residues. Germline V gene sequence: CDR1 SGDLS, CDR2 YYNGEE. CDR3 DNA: TGTGCCAGCAGCGTCGGGACAGGTCCCTACGAGCAGTACTTC. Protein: CASSVGTGPYEQYF.

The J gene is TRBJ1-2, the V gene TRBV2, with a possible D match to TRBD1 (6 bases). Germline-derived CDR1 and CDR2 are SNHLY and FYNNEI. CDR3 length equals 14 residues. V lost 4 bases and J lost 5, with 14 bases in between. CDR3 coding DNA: TGTGCCAGCAGTGGGGTGGAGACAGGATATGGCTACACCTTC. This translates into CASSGVETGYGYTF.

The chain's CDR3 is CASSSIGGGQETQYF. CDR3 DNA: TGCGCCAGCAGCTCGATCGGGGGTGGTCAAGAGACCCAGTACTTC. The chain couples TRBV5-1 to TRBJ2-5; TRBD2 is a possible D gene (6 bases). CDR3 length equals 15 residues. V was shortened by 3 bases and J by 2 bases, with 14 bases between the two germline ends. Germline CDR1 is SGHRS and CDR2 is YFSETQ.

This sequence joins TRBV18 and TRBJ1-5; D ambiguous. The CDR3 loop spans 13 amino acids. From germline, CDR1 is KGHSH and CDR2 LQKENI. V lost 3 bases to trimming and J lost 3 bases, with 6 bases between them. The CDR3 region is CASSPAPNQPQHF. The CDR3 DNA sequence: TGTGCCAGCTCACCGGCTCCCAATCAGCCCCAGCATTTT. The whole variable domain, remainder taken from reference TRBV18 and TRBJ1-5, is NAGVMQNPRHLVRRRGQEARLRCSPMKGHSHVYWYRQLPEEGLKFMVYLQKENIIDESGMPKERFSAEFPKEGPSILRIQQVVRGDSAAYFCASSPAPNQPQHFGDGTRLSIL.

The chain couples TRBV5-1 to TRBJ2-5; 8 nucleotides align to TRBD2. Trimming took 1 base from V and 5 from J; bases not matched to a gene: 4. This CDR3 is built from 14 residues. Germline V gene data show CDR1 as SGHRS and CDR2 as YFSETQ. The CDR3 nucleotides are TGCGCCAGCAGCTTGCCTAGCGGGCCTGAGACCCAGTACTTC. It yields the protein CASSLPSGPETQYF.

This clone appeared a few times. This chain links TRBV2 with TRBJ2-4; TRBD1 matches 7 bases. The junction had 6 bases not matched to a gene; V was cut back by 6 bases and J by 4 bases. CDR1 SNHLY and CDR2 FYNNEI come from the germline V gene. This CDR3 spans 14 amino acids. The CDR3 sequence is CASRARQGKNIQYF. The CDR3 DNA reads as TGTGCCAGCAGGGCGCGACAGGGAAAAAACATTCAGTACTTC.

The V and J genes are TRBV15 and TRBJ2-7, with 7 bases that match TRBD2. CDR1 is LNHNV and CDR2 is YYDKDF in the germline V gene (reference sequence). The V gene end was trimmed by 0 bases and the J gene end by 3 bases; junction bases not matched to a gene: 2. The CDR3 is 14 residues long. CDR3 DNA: TGTGCCACCAGCAGAGAGGGGGGGAGCTACGAGCAGTACTTC. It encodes CATSREGGSYEQYF.